This T cell receptor beta chain was recorded in a study of CD8 T cells in Susac syndrome. TCR beta sequencing was performed on blood CD8+ and CD4+ T cells. V shed 0 bases and J shed 9 bases, with 9 bases lying between them. Germline V lookup: CDR1 SNHLY, CDR2 FYNNEI. This CDR3 has 13 residues. Random hexamers were used to reverse transcribe roughly 0.5 to 1 ug of RNA. In TCRdb, the immunoSEQ multiplex PCR reads were re-called with MiXCR into one record per CDR3 protein. The profile shows 150,000 or so distinct CDR3 sequences, over 85% of them singletons. This clonotype was detected a few times. The sequenced material came from CD4+ T cells from PBMCs. The sequence came from a human donor in good health. The chain employs TRBV2 and TRBJ2-1, with a possible D match to TRBD2 (6 bases). CDR3 sequence (DNA): TGTGCCAGCAGTGAAGCGCGGGGAGGTGAGCAGTTCTTC. It yields the protein CASSEARGGEQFF.